The subject of this entry is one T cell receptor (beta chain). The PCR was carried out with 60 Vbeta primers and 13 Jbeta primers. Only in-frame clones appear in the TCRdb table, and some are missing; sequencing was by immunoSEQ multiplex PCR. The sample records roughly 240,000 clones, around 80% being singletons. This entry comes from a study of cytomegalovirus exposure and HLA in healthy donors. The germline V gene encodes CDR1 SEHNR and CDR2 FQNEAQ (reference sequence). The CDR3 spans 14 residues. V shed 0 bases and J 8 bases; nucleotides not matched to a gene: 3. The chain combines TRBV7-9 with TRBJ1-1; 10 bases agree with TRBD1. The sample comprised PBMCs. The TCR comes from a boy between 5 and 17 years old in good health and CMV-seronegative. CDR3 loop: CASSLADRGDEAFF. The CDR3 bases are TGTGCCAGCAGCTTAGCGGACAGGGGGGACGAAGCTTTCTTT.